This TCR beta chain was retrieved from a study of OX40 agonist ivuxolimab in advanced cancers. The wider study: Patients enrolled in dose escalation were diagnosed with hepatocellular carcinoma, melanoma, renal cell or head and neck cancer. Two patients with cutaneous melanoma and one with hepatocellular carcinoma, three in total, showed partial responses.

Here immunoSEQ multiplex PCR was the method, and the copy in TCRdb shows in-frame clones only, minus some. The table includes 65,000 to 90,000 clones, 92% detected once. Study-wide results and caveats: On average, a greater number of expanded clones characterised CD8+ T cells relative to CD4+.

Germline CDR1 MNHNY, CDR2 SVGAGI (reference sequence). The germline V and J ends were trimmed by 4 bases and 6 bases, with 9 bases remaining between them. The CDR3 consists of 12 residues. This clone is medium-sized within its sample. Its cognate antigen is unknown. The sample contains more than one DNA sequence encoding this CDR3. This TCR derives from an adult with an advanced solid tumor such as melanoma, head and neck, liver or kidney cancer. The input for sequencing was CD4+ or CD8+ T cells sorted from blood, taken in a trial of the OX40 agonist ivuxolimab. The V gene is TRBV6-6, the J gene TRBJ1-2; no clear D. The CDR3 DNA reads TGTGCCAGCAGTTTGGGTGAGGATGGCTACACCTTC. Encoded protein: CASSLGEDGYTF.